One sample yielded the 28 T cell receptor beta chains listed below, sequenced in a study of shared clonotypes between healthy human individuals. TCRdb keeps only in-frame clones here, not all; method: immunoSEQ multiplex PCR. The sample includes about a million clones, over 75% of them seen just once. Sequencing used memory CD4+ T cells sorted from blood. The subset was: CD45RA-negative fraction. Receptors originate from a man between 18 and 35 years old in good health.

Comment on this clone: A much larger clone sits a single nucleotide away, making a read error possible. This chain uses TRBV30 with TRBJ1-5, with D maybe TRBD1 (6 bases). In germline, CDR1 is GTSNPN, CDR2 SVGIG (reference sequence). The length of the CDR3 is 14 residues. The CDR3 sequence is CTWSVNTGFQPQHF. The CDR3 DNA follows: TGTACCTGGAGTGTTAACACAGGGTTTCAGCCCCAGCATTTT. The whole variable domain, filled in from reference TRBV30 and TRBJ1-5, reads SQTIHQWPATLVQPVGSPLSLECTVEGTSNPNLYWYRQAAGRGLQLLFYSVGIGQISSEVPQNLSASRPQDRQFILSSKKLLLSDSGFYLCTWSVNTGFQPQHFGDGTRLSIL.

The chain has TRBV6-5 and TRBJ1-1; 8 bases agree with TRBD1. This CDR3 region has 15 residues. V shed 2 bases, J shed 8 bases, and the junction held 10 bases outside the gene matches. Germline V CDR1 and CDR2: MNHEY, SVGAGI. CDR3 DNA: TGTGCCAGCAGTTACCCCGGACAGGGTAACGTCGAAGCTTTCTTT. Residues: CASSYPGQGNVEAFF.

This chain links TRBV4-1 with TRBJ2-2; 12 bases are shared with TRBD2. Germline CDR1 reads MGHRA; CDR2 reads YSYEKL. CDR3 length: 17 residues. V shed 2 bases and J 6 bases; nucleotides not matched to a gene: 7. In DNA, the CDR3 is TGCGCCAGCAGCCAACCCAAGACTAGCGGGAGCCCCGGGGAGCTGTTTTTT. This translates into CASSQPKTSGSPGELFF.

This clone was recorded only once. The chain uses TRBV4-3 and TRBJ2-7; 7 nucleotides align to TRBD1. After removal of 4 bases from V and 8 bases from J, the junction contained 14 bases not matched to a gene. The CDR3 is 15 residues long. Germline assignment: CDR1 LGHNA and CDR2 YSLEER. CDR3 sequence: CASSPAGTDSTQQYF. In nucleotides, the CDR3 is TGCGCCAGCAGCCCAGCTGGGACAGACTCTACGCAGCAGTACTTC.

V usage is TRBV5-4 and J usage is TRBJ1-6; the match to TRBD1 covers 9 bases. With V trimmed by 3 bases and J by 8 bases, 3 bases remained unmatched. Germline CDR1 is SGHNT and CDR2 is YYREEE (reference sequence). This CDR3 contains 14 residues. DNA for the CDR3: TGTGCCAGCAGCTCGGACAGGGGACATTCACCCCTCCACTTT. Translation: CASSSDRGHSPLHF.

The V call is TRBV5-1, the J call TRBJ1-3; a possible D gene is TRBD1 (5 bases). With 4 bases removed from V and 2 bases from J, the gap between germline ends came to 16 bases. Germline V gene data show CDR1 as SGHRS and CDR2 as YFSETQ. The CDR3 runs to 16 residues. Here the CDR3 DNA reads TGCGCCAGCAGCCCCCTCGGGGCCTCGACTGGAAACACCATATATTTT. This encodes CASSPLGASTGNTIYF.

This chain connects TRBV6-5 to TRBJ2-5; TRBD1 is a possible D gene (5 bases). The V end was cut by 0 bases, the J end by 5 bases, with 13 bases between. The germline gives CDR1 MNHEY, CDR2 SVGAGI. The CDR3 is 15 amino acids. CDR3 protein: CASSYSTQGTETQYF. CDR3 sequence (DNA): TGTGCCAGCAGTTACTCGACCCAGGGTACGGAGACCCAGTACTTC.

About this clone: This sequence may be a read error, since a much larger clone differs from it by one base. In the same sample, other DNA sequences code for this CDR3. The chain joins TRBV7-3 to TRBJ2-3; a possible D gene is TRBD2 (5 bases). Looked up from germline, CDR1 is SGHTA and CDR2 is FQGTGA. CDR3 length: 14 amino acids. V shed 3 bases and J shed 4 bases, with 11 bases lying between them. As DNA, the CDR3 is TGTGCCAGCAGCTTCGGGGAGAAGGCAGATACGCAGTATTTT. It translates to CASSFGEKADTQYF.

The chain links TRBV6-5 to TRBJ2-2; D remains ambiguous. This CDR3 has 14 amino acids. The germline V and J ends were trimmed by 6 bases and 4 bases, with 12 bases remaining between them. Germline loops: CDR1 MNHEY, CDR2 SVGAGI. The CDR3 loop is CASRPGPTTGELFF. As DNA, the CDR3 is TGTGCCAGCAGACCCGGGCCTACCACCGGGGAGCTGTTTTTT.

The genes are TRBV7-2 and TRBJ2-5, with 10 bases identical to TRBD2. Germline V gives CDR1 SGHTA, CDR2 FQGNSA. CDR3 length: 15 amino acids. After removal of 6 bases from V and 5 bases from J, the junction contained 9 bases not matched to a gene. CDR3: CASSSSGRADETQYF. For the CDR3, the DNA is TGTGCCAGCAGTTCCAGCGGGAGGGCCGATGAGACCCAGTACTTC.

The genes are TRBV6-5 and TRBJ1-1; 8 nucleotides line up with TRBD1. The germline CDR1 and CDR2 sequences are MNHEY and SVGAGI. V shed 4 bases, J shed 4 bases, and the junction held 11 bases outside the gene matches. The CDR3 sequence is 16 residues long. DNA of the CDR3: TGTGCCAGCAGTTCCCTTAGACAGGGGCGGAGCACTGAAGCTTTCTTT. This translates into CASSSLRQGRSTEAFF.

CDR3 in amino acids: CASSVDRGTEAFF. CDR3 bases: TGTGCCAGCAGTGTAGACAGGGGCACTGAAGCTTTCTTT. V usage is TRBV6-6 and J usage is TRBJ1-1; 8 bases match TRBD1. Germline CDR1 reads MNHNY; CDR2 reads SVGAGI (reference sequence). The CDR3 has 13 amino acids. The trim removed 5 bases at V and 4 bases at J, leaving 3 bases unmatched.

In this sample, this clone turned up once. One end of the junction is discordant with germline, which a read error may explain. The gene calls are TRBV7-7 and TRBJ2-1; perhaps TRBD2 as D (7 bases). CDR3 size: 15 residues. Germline V gives CDR1 SSHAT, CDR2 FNYEAQ (reference sequence). The CDR3 sequence: CASSRAGASYNEQFF. CDR3 sequence (DNA): TGTGCTAGCAGCAGGGCGGGGGCCTCCTACAATGAGCAGTTCTTC.

This clone has only one observation. The rearrangement links TRBV6-5 to TRBJ2-1; D might be TRBD1 (6 bases). The CDR3 spans 11 residues. V lost 11 bases and J lost 8, with 13 bases in between. From germline, CDR1 is MNHEY and CDR2 SVGAGI. The CDR3 sequence: CASQQGHEQFF. The CDR3 DNA sequence: TGTGCCTCTCAACAGGGACATGAGCAGTTCTTC.

The chain combines TRBV28 with TRBJ1-2, with TRBD1 matching 7 bases. The CDR3 consists of 13 residues. V dropped 8 bases and J dropped 1; count of bases not matched to a gene: 4. Per the germline V gene, CDR1 is MDHEN and CDR2 is SYDVKM. CDR3 protein: CASLGDSNYGYTF. CDR3 in DNA: TGTGCCAGCCTGGGGGACAGTAACTATGGCTACACCTTC.

Notes on this clone: The same CDR3 also results from other DNA sequences found in this sample. The chain employs TRBV7-3 and TRBJ1-5; D gene uncertain. CDR1 and CDR2 (germline): SGHTA, FQGTGA. The CDR3 is made up of 13 amino acids. Deletions cut 1 base from V and 7 bases from J, with 8 bases between. CDR3 amino acids: CASSLIEGQPQHF. The DNA for the CDR3 is TGTGCCAGCAGCTTAATTGAAGGGCAGCCCCAGCATTTT. Drawing the rest from reference TRBV7-3 and TRBJ1-5, the complete variable domain is GAGVSQTPSNKVTEKGKYVELRCDPISGHTALYWYRQSLGQGPEFLIYFQGTGAADDSGLPNDRFFAVRPEGSVSTLKIQRTERGDSAVYLCASSLIEGQPQHFGDGTRLSIL.

This clone was seen a few times. The rearrangement uses TRBV30 and TRBJ1-2; D not resolved. From germline, CDR1 is GTSNPN and CDR2 SVGIG (reference sequence). Trimming removed 2 bases from V and 4 bases from J, with 5 bases in between. The CDR3 has 11 amino acids. DNA for the CDR3: TGTGCCTGGAGTAGTCGCTATGGCTACACCTTC. Translated, it gives CAWSSRYGYTF.

This chain uses TRBV7-9 with TRBJ2-5, with 8 positions matching TRBD2. The germline gives CDR1 SEHNR, CDR2 FQNEAQ (reference sequence). Trimming removed 1 base from V and 3 bases from J; junction bases left unmatched: 10. This CDR3 contains 17 residues. CDR3 DNA sequence: TGTGCCAGCAGCTTAGACCTCGGTAGCGGGATAGAAGAGACCCAGTACTTC. Its protein product is CASSLDLGSGIEETQYF.

This chain uses TRBV5-4 with TRBJ1-1; no clear D gene. The ends were cut back, 3 bases at V and 1 base at J, with 10 bases in the middle. Germline loops: CDR1 SGHNT, CDR2 YYREEE (reference sequence). The CDR3 is 14 residues long. CDR3 sequence: CASSWGVTNTEAFF. CDR3 coding DNA: TGTGCCAGCAGCTGGGGAGTGACGAACACTGAAGCTTTCTTT.

The CDR3 sequence is CAISESREGNTIYF. CDR3 in DNA: TGTGCCATCAGTGAGTCGAGAGAGGGAAACACCATATATTTT. The rearrangement uses TRBV10-3 and TRBJ1-3, with no clear D. Trimming left V 0 bases short and J 4 bases short, with 7 bases between. The CDR3 length is 14 residues. Germline-derived CDR1 and CDR2 are ENHRY and SYGVKD.

V gene TRBV28 combines with J gene TRBJ1-4; weak D call: TRBD1 (5 bases). Trimming removed 5 bases at V and 8 bases at J, with 18 bases between. Germline CDR1 reads MDHEN; CDR2 reads SYDVKM. This CDR3 is 15 amino acids long. The CDR3 protein is CASSGHSPLGEKLFF. DNA for the CDR3: TGTGCCAGCAGTGGACACTCCCCGCTCGGAGAAAAACTGTTTTTT.

In this sample, this clone turned up a few times. The same CDR3 is also encoded by other DNA sequences in this sample. The rearrangement links TRBV11-2 to TRBJ2-3; D ambiguous. The germline CDR1 and CDR2 sequences are SGHAT and FQNNGV. Trimming took 0 bases from V and 2 from J, leaving 9 bases between them. This CDR3 has 15 residues. In DNA form, the CDR3 reads TGTGCCAGCAGCTTAGATTCAGGAAACACAGATACGCAGTATTTT. Translation: CASSLDSGNTDTQYF.

The V gene is TRBV21-1, the J gene TRBJ1-2. TRBV21-1 corresponds to a pseudogene. There are 19 residues in the CDR3. CDR3 DNA sequence: TGTGCCAGCAGCAAAAGCCTACAATACCCGAGGGGCGCGAGCTATGGCTACACCTTC. Translated: CASSKSLQYPRGASYGYTF.

Ten or more counts support this clone. The gene calls are TRBV28 and TRBJ2-2, with D unclear. CDR1 and CDR2 from the germline V gene are MDHEN and SYDVKM. This CDR3 spans 13 amino acids. Trimming removed 7 bases at V and 6 bases at J, with 12 bases between. DNA for the CDR3: TGTGCCAGCAAAGAAGACACACCCGGGGAGCTGTTTTTT. This gives the protein CASKEDTPGELFF.

The V gene is TRBV5-1, the J gene TRBJ1-1; D remains unclear. Per the germline V gene, CDR1 is SGHRS and CDR2 is YFSETQ. The CDR3 has 15 residues. V dropped 7 bases and J dropped 1 base, with 17 bases sitting between them. CDR3 region: CASSWTVSSNTEAFF. CDR3 coding DNA: TGCGCCAGCTCCTGGACGGTGAGCTCGAACACTGAAGCTTTCTTT.

DNA for the CDR3: TGTGCCTGGAGTCGCGGAGGGAACTATGGCTACACCTTC. Translating gives CAWSRGGNYGYTF. This chain uses TRBV30 with TRBJ1-2; D is unclear. The CDR3 extends over 13 amino acids. Germline CDR1 GTSNPN, CDR2 SVGIG (reference sequence). Trimming shortened V by 2 bases and J by 2 bases, and 9 bases separated the two germline ends.

The chain links TRBV10-3 to TRBJ2-5; 8 nucleotides line up with TRBD2. This CDR3 is built from 13 residues. Trimming took 9 bases from V and 3 from J; bases not matched to a gene: 6. CDR1 is ENHRY and CDR2 is SYGVKD in the germline V gene. The CDR3 DNA follows: TGTGCCATGAGAGCGGGAGCTGAAGAGACCCAGTACTTC. Amino acid sequence: CAMRAGAEETQYF.

The chain links TRBV4-2 to TRBJ1-1; TRBD1 is a possible D gene (6 bases). The CDR3 extends over 15 amino acids. The ends were cut back, 0 bases at V and 4 bases at J, with 12 bases in the middle. Germline V gene data show CDR1 as LGHNA and CDR2 as YNFKEQ. The CDR3 sequence: CASSQEGGRGTEAFF. DNA for the CDR3: TGTGCCAGCAGCCAAGAGGGGGGCAGGGGCACTGAAGCTTTCTTT.